These 20 T cell receptor beta chains share one sample of origin, sequenced in a study of blood T cell repertoires in COVID-19. Sequencing was performed with immunoSEQ multiplex PCR; in TCRdb, only in-frame clones are kept and a portion is missing. Of approximately 90,000 clones in the sample, 79% were seen once. Sequenced: peripheral blood. These receptors originate from a man between 65 and 79 years old with acute or convalescent COVID-19.

The genes are TRBV2 and TRBJ2-3, with no clear D. The V gene lost 8 bases and the J gene lost 1 base, with 10 bases spanning the gap. From germline, CDR1 is SNHLY and CDR2 FYNNEI. The CDR3 is made up of 13 amino acids. The CDR3 nucleotides are TGTGCCAGCCGGTCCCGCGGCACAGATACGCAGTATTTT. Translating gives CASRSRGTDTQYF.

This chain connects TRBV28 to TRBJ1-2, with a tentative D call TRBD1 (6 bases). The V end lost 5 bases, the J end lost 8 bases, and 15 bases lay between the germline ends. The CDR3 runs to 13 residues. CDR1 MDHEN and CDR2 SYDVKM come from the germline V gene. The CDR3 nucleotides are TGTGCCAGCAGTCTAAACCAGGGGAGCGGCTACACCTTC. Amino acids: CASSLNQGSGYTF.

The CDR3 reads CASSSKSDSWSSYNSPLHF. The CDR3 bases are TGTGCCAGCAGCTCAAAATCGGACAGTTGGAGCTCCTATAATTCACCCCTCCACTTT. The V gene is TRBV5-5, the J gene TRBJ1-6; D might be TRBD1 (6 bases). Trimming took 3 bases from V and 0 from J, leaving 19 bases between them. CDR1 is SGHKS and CDR2 is YYEKEE in the germline V gene (reference sequence). The CDR3 length is 19 residues.

The genes are TRBV6-6 and TRBJ1-2; TRBD1 matches at 9 bases. The CDR3 is 14 residues long. Germline CDR1 reads MNHNY; CDR2 reads SVGAGI (reference sequence). The V gene end was trimmed by 5 bases and the J gene end by 4 bases; junction bases not matched to a gene: 5. In nucleotides, the CDR3 is TGTGCCAGCAGTGACACAGGGGGCAGCTATGGCTACACCTTC. It specifies CASSDTGGSYGYTF.

The rearrangement links TRBV11-1 to TRBJ2-2; the D gene is possibly TRBD2 (6 bases). The CDR3 consists of 14 residues. Trimming removed 3 bases at V and 5 bases at J, with 10 bases between. Germline values: CDR1 SGHAT, CDR2 FQDESV (reference sequence). CDR3 bases: TGTGCCAGCAGCTTCCGGGACTTTACCGGGGAGCTGTTTTTT. Translating gives CASSFRDFTGELFF. Drawing the rest from reference TRBV11-1 and TRBJ2-2, the complete variable domain is EAEVAQSPRYKITEKSQAVAFWCDPISGHATLYWYRQILGQGPELLVQFQDESVVDDSQLPKDRFSAERLKGVDSTLKIQPAELGDSAMYLCASSFRDFTGELFFGEGSRLTVL.

J is TRBJ1-1 and V is TRBV4-1; no firm D call. V gave up 4 bases and J gave up 1 base, with 16 bases separating them. CDR1 is MGHRA and CDR2 is YSYEKL in the germline V gene. The CDR3 runs to 16 residues. CDR3 DNA: TGCGCCAGCAGCCGCAATGTCGTACCCGGGAACACTGAAGCTTTCTTT. Protein sequence: CASSRNVVPGNTEAFF.

This rearrangement joins TRBV18 to TRBJ2-7; TRBD1 matches 7 bases. Germline V gene sequence: CDR1 KGHSH, CDR2 LQKENI. Losses at the gene ends were 5 bases for V and 3 bases for J; bases not matched to a gene: 4. The CDR3 contains 13 residues. The CDR3 coding sequence is TGTGCCAGCTCAGAGGGGGCAGACTACGAGCAGTACTTC. It is translated as CASSEGADYEQYF.

This clone was observed a handful of times. Other DNA sequences within the sample encode an identical CDR3. J is TRBJ1-2 and V is TRBV29-1; 7 positions match TRBD1. V shed 4 bases, J shed 7 bases, and the junction held 6 bases outside the gene matches. This CDR3 region has 12 residues. Germline values: CDR1 SQVTM, CDR2 ANQGSEA. DNA of the CDR3: TGCAGCGTTGGTGAGGGGGCGGGTGGCTACACCTTC. This sequence encodes CSVGEGAGGYTF.

CDR3 residues: CASSPPGLASHEQFF. DNA of the CDR3: TGTGCCAGCAGCCCACCGGGACTAGCGTCCCATGAGCAGTTCTTC. V gene TRBV13 combines with J gene TRBJ2-1, with 10 nucleotides matching TRBD2. The CDR3 extends over 15 amino acids. Germline V gene sequence: CDR1 PRHDT, CDR2 FYEKMQ (reference sequence). Unmatched junction bases numbered 9, after V lost 5 bases and J lost 8 bases.

The chain joins TRBV2 to TRBJ1-1; D may be TRBD1 (5 bases). Germline values: CDR1 SNHLY, CDR2 FYNNEI. The CDR3 is 16 amino acids. The V and J ends lost 1 base and 0 bases respectively, with 12 bases between them. The CDR3 DNA sequence: TGTGCCAGCAGTGAAGTGGGGCACAGAATGAACACTGAAGCTTTCTTT. It yields the protein CASSEVGHRMNTEAFF. Filled out from reference TRBV2 and TRBJ1-1, the complete variable domain reads EPEVTQTPSHQVTQMGQEVILRCVPISNHLYFYWYRQILGQKVEFLVSFYNNEISEKSEIFDDQFSVERPDGSNFTLKIRSTKLEDSAMYFCASSEVGHRMNTEAFFGQGTRLTVV.

This clone has just a few counts. The V and J genes are TRBV24-1 and TRBJ1-1; D remains ambiguous. The CDR3 is 16 residues long. Between the trimmed V and J ends, which lost 1 base and 1 base, there was a span of 12 bases. Germline CDR1 KGHDR, CDR2 SFDVKD. In nucleotides, the CDR3 is TGTGCCACCAGTGATTTTGGTAGTCGAGAGAACACTGAAGCTTTCTTT. Residues: CATSDFGSRENTEAFF.

The chain uses TRBV24-1 and TRBJ2-7; perhaps TRBD2 as D (5 bases). Trimming removed 5 bases from V and 0 bases from J, with 13 bases in between. Germline CDR1 KGHDR, CDR2 SFDVKD. The CDR3 contains 15 residues. CDR3 region: CATSGQDWSSYEQYV. CDR3 in DNA: TGTGCCACCAGTGGTCAGGACTGGAGCTCCTACGAGCAGTACGTC.

This clone was detected only once. The CDR3 DNA follows: TGTGCCAGCAGTGGCCAAATGACAGGCGCCGGGAATGAGCAGTTCTTC. Its protein product is CASSGQMTGAGNEQFF. The genes are TRBV2 and TRBJ2-1, with D possibly TRBD1 on 6 matching bases. CDR1 is SNHLY, CDR2 FYNNEI, per germline. Trimming took off 4 bases at V and 7 bases at J, with 20 bases between the two ends. CDR3 length: 16 amino acids.

The chain recombines TRBV5-1 with TRBJ1-5, with TRBD1 identical over 7 bases. Looked up from germline, CDR1 is SGHRS and CDR2 is YFSETQ. The V segment lost 4 bases and the J segment 8 bases; nucleotides outside the gene matches: 6. This CDR3 is built from 13 residues. CDR3 in DNA: TGCGCCAGCAGCCGACAGGGTTGGGAGCCCCAGCATTTT. Protein sequence: CASSRQGWEPQHF.

This clone was recorded a few times. The genes are TRBV2 and TRBJ2-5, with D perhaps matching TRBD2 (6 bases). The CDR3 runs 12 residues. The germline gives CDR1 SNHLY, CDR2 FYNNEI. The V end lost 7 bases, the J end lost 5 bases, and 11 bases lay between the germline ends. CDR3 amino acids: CASKGEDETQYF. The CDR3, as DNA: TGTGCCAGCAAAGGGGAGGATGAGACCCAGTACTTC.

The genes are TRBV28 and TRBJ1-2, with 7 bases matching TRBD1. This CDR3 has 15 residues. With V trimmed by 7 bases and J by 5 bases, 13 bases remained unmatched. Germline lookup yields CDR1 MDHEN and CDR2 SYDVKM. This CDR3 reads CASTSSAQGSYGYTF. The CDR3 DNA sequence: TGTGCCAGCACCTCCTCCGCACAGGGGTCTTATGGCTACACCTTC.

The chain links TRBV3-1 (or the pseudogene TRBV3-2) to TRBJ2-7; 9 bases fit TRBD1. V was clipped by 4 bases and J by 6 bases; unmatched bases: 13. In germline, CDR1 is LGHDT, CDR2 YNNKEL (reference sequence). The CDR3 is 16 residues long. The CDR3: CASSLLSGTGLFEQYF. Written as DNA, the CDR3 is TGTGCCAGCAGCCTGCTTTCCGGGACAGGGCTATTCGAGCAGTACTTC.

CDR3 coding DNA: TGTGCCAGCAGCCAAGACCCCGGGGGGTCCTACAATGAGCAGTTCTTC. It translates to CASSQDPGGSYNEQFF. The rearrangement uses TRBV14 and TRBJ2-1, with 7 nucleotides matching TRBD2. In germline, CDR1 is SGHDN, CDR2 FVKESK. The V gene end was trimmed by 0 bases and the J gene end by 1 base; junction bases not matched to a gene: 3. The CDR3 extends over 16 amino acids. The full variable domain, with the rest looked up from reference TRBV14 and TRBJ2-1, is EAGVTQFPSHSVIEKGQTVTLRCDPISGHDNLYWYRRVMGKEIKFLLHFVKESKQDESGMPNNRFLAERTGGTYSTLKVQPAELEDSGVYFCASSQDPGGSYNEQFFGPGTRLTVL.

This clone has only a few counts. The V and J genes are TRBV7-7 and TRBJ1-4, with 7 bases that match TRBD1. V lost 1 base and J lost 0; bases outside the gene matches: 8. Germline V CDR1 and CDR2: SSHAT, FNYEAQ (reference sequence). The CDR3 runs 18 residues. This CDR3 is CASSLGPAGGSTNEKLFF. Written as DNA, the CDR3 is TGTGCCAGCAGCTTAGGCCCCGCAGGGGGATCAACTAATGAAAAACTGTTTTTT.

The chain links TRBV28 to TRBJ2-4; the D gene is possibly TRBD1 (5 bases). This CDR3 region has 16 residues. Trimming took off 3 bases at V and 2 bases at J, with 14 bases between the two ends. Per the germline V gene, CDR1 is MDHEN and CDR2 is SYDVKM. Here the CDR3 reads CASSFREGLSKNIQYF. The CDR3 DNA follows: TGTGCCAGCAGTTTCAGGGAAGGGTTGTCCAAAAACATTCAGTACTTC.